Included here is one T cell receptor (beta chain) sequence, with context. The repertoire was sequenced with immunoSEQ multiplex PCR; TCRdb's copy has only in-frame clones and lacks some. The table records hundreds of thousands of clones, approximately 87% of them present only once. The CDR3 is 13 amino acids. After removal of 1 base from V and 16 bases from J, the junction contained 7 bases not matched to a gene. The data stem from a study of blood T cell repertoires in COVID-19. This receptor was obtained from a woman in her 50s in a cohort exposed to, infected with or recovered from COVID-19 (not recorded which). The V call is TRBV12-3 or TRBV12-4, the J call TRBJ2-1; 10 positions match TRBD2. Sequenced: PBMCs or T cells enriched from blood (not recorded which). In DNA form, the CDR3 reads TGTGCCAGCAGTTTAGTTACGGCTAGCGGGGGATTCTTC. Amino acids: CASSLVTASGGFF.